The rows below give T cell receptor beta chains drawn from one sample of a study of blood T cell repertoires in COVID-19. The method was immunoSEQ multiplex PCR; TCRdb's version includes in-frame clones alone and lacks a portion of them. Of 140,000 to 150,000 clones in the sample, approximately 88% were seen once. The sequenced material came from peripheral blood. These receptors were obtained from a man between 65 and 85 years old with acute or convalescent COVID-19. The CDR3 runs from the conserved cysteine through the conserved F or W. D genes are given only for firm matches. Size is omitted from some rows. Given values are once, few, many or a class for expanded clones.

clone size | J gene | D gene | V gene | CDR3 protein | CDR3 DNA
NA | TRBJ2-2 | TRBD2 | TRBV3-1/TRBV3-2 | CASSPGLAGVTGELFF | TGTGCCAGCAGCCCGGGACTAGCGGGAGTCACCGGGGAGCTGTTTTTT
NA | TRBJ1-5 | NA | TRBV18 | CASSPLGRGGSNQPQHF | TGTGCCAGCTCCCCCCTAGGCCGGGGTGGGAGCAATCAGCCCCAGCATTTT
NA | TRBJ1-5 | NA | TRBV6-1 | CASSDPAGAQPQHF | TGTGCCAGCAGTGATCCCGCGGGGGCTCAGCCCCAGCATTTT
NA | TRBJ2-6 | NA | TRBV4-1 | CASSPTQSAGANVLTF | TGCGCCAGCAGCCCGACTCAGTCGGCTGGGGCCAACGTCCTGACTTTC
NA | TRBJ2-1 | NA | TRBV5-1 | CASKDGSSYNEQFF | TGCGCCAGCAAGGACGGGAGCAGTTACAATGAGCAGTTCTTC
NA | TRBJ2-1 | TRBD2 | TRBV19 | CASSFRRAGDLSSYNEQFF | TGTGCCAGTAGTTTCCGAAGGGCGGGAGACCTGAGCTCCTACAATGAGCAGTTCTTC
few | TRBJ2-6 | NA | TRBV3-1/TRBV3-2 | CASSQRMIGDSSGANVLTF | TGTGCCAGCAGCCAAAGGATGATCGGGGATAGCTCTGGGGCCAACGTCCTGACTTTC
NA | TRBJ1-3 | NA | TRBV5-1 | CASSQDTSGNTIYF | TGCGCCAGCAGCCAGGACACCTCTGGAAACACCATATATTTT
once | TRBJ2-2 | TRBD2 | TRBV12-5 | CASGLELAANTGELFF | TGTGCTAGTGGTTTGGAGCTAGCGGCGAACACCGGGGAGCTGTTTTTT
once | TRBJ2-1 | TRBD1 | TRBV7-6 | CASSLGGGTGYMNEQFF | TGTGCCAGCAGCTTAGGAGGGGGGACAGGCTACATGAATGAGCAGTTCTTC
NA | TRBJ2-7 | TRBD2 | TRBV19 | CASSIPGGAGRQYF | TGTGCCAGTAGTATCCCGGGGGGTGCGGGAAGGCAGTACTTC
NA | TRBJ1-3 | NA | TRBV6-5 | CASSYSNRAGNTIYF | TGTGCCAGCAGTTACTCCAACAGGGCTGGAAACACCATATATTTT
NA | TRBJ1-6 | TRBD1 | TRBV7-2 | CASSDRQGDNSPLHF | TGTGCCAGCAGCGATAGACAGGGGGACAATTCACCCCTCCACTTT
NA | TRBJ2-3 | TRBD2 | TRBV6-1 | CASSVRGGGGTDTQYF | TGTGCCAGCAGTGTTAGAGGCGGGGGTGGTACAGATACGCAGTATTTT
NA | TRBJ2-7 | NA | TRBV11-2 | CASSFTRFRVRSFYEQYF | TGTGCCAGCAGCTTTACCCGTTTCAGGGTAAGATCCTTCTACGAGCAGTACTTC
NA | TRBJ2-5 | TRBD2 | TRBV11-2 | CASSLGSGGVQETQYF | TGTGCCAGCAGCTTAGGTAGCGGGGGGGTCCAAGAGACCCAGTACTTC
once | TRBJ2-4 | TRBD2 | TRBV5-1 | CASRGTSGAKNIQYF | TGCGCCAGCAGAGGGACTAGCGGAGCCAAAAACATTCAGTACTTC
once | TRBJ2-1 | TRBD2 | TRBV6-5 | CASSPSPGSGNEQFF | TGTGCCAGCAGTCCCAGTCCCGGTAGCGGGAATGAGCAGTTCTTC
NA | TRBJ1-1 | TRBD1 | TRBV5-1 | CASSNGQGLGTEAFF | TGCGCCAGCAGCAATGGACAGGGCTTGGGGACTGAAGCTTTCTTT
NA | TRBJ1-1 | NA | TRBV4-2 | CASSQAADSHTEAFF | TGTGCCAGCAGCCAAGCCGCGGACAGTCACACTGAAGCTTTCTTT
NA | TRBJ2-5 | NA | TRBV5-4 | CASSSGEETQYF | TGTGCCAGCAGTTCAGGGGAAGAGACCCAGTACTTC
once | TRBJ2-7 | NA | TRBV10-2 | CASSERDSFSSYEQYF | TGCGCCAGCAGTGAGCGGGACTCCTTCAGCTCCTACGAGCAGTACTTC
few | TRBJ2-5 | NA | TRBV29-1 | CSVDIILVQETQYF | TGCAGCGTTGATATAATACTAGTCCAAGAGACCCAGTACTTC
NA | TRBJ2-5 | NA | TRBV24-1 | CATSDLRGGKETQYF | TGTGCCACCAGTGATTTAAGGGGGGGAAAGGAGACCCAGTACTTC
NA | TRBJ1-3 | TRBD1 | TRBV5-1 | CASSLGGTGLGNTIYF | TGCGCCAGCAGCTTGGGCGGGACAGGGCTTGGAAACACCATATATTTT
NA | TRBJ2-1 | NA | TRBV10-2 | CASYRVGNEQFF | TGCGCCAGTTACAGGGTCGGTAATGAGCAGTTCTTC
NA | TRBJ2-2 | NA | TRBV19 | CASATVNTGELFF | TGTGCCAGTGCTACAGTTAACACCGGGGAGCTGTTTTTT
NA | TRBJ2-3 | TRBD2 | TRBV23-1 | CASSQSTSGGCTDTQYF | TGCGCCAGCAGTCAATCTACTAGCGGGGGGTGCACAGATACGCAGTATTTT
NA | TRBJ2-7 | NA | TRBV15 | CATGGGNEQYF | TGTGCCACCGGAGGAGGGAACGAGCAGTACTTC
NA | TRBJ2-2 | NA | TRBV27 | CASSFRVNTGELFF | TGTGCCAGCAGTTTCAGGGTCAACACCGGGGAGCTGTTTTTT
NA | TRBJ1-2 | NA | TRBV6-4 | CASSTKQGSDGYTF | TGTGCCAGCAGTACCAAACAGGGATCGGATGGCTACACCTTC
NA | TRBJ2-1 | TRBD1 | TRBV28 | CASSPTGVAYNEQFF | TGTGCCAGCAGTCCAACAGGGGTCGCCTACAATGAGCAGTTCTTC
once | TRBJ1-6 | TRBD1 | TRBV6-5 | CASSASDRGGSPLHF | TGTGCCAGCAGCGCGTCGGACAGGGGGGGTTCACCCCTCCACTTT
NA | TRBJ2-1 | TRBD2 | TRBV6-1 | CASSDREGGLYNEQFF | TGTGCCAGCAGTGATCGGGAGGGGGGTCTTTACAATGAGCAGTTCTTC
once | TRBJ1-3 | NA | TRBV29-1 | CGIRHGGNTIYF | TGCGGAATCCGGCACGGGGGAAACACCATATATTTT
NA | TRBJ1-6 | TRBD1 | TRBV5-4 | CASRIFRQGYNSPLHF | TGTGCCAGCAGAATCTTCCGACAGGGCTATAATTCACCCCTCCACTTT
NA | TRBJ2-1 | NA | TRBV2 | CASSEGLPNEQFF | TGTGCCAGCAGTGAAGGACTTCCCAATGAGCAGTTCTTC
few | TRBJ1-2 | TRBD1 | TRBV6-5 | CASSYSRGQGNGYTF | TGTGCCAGCAGTTACTCGCGGGGACAGGGGAATGGCTACACCTTC
NA | TRBJ2-2 | NA | TRBV5-1 | CASSLRTLVTGELFF | TGCGCCAGCAGCTTGAGGACACTTGTCACCGGGGAGCTGTTTTTT
NA | TRBJ1-2 | TRBD1 | TRBV28 | CASSLGGQPVLRSGYTF | TGTGCCAGCAGTTTAGGGGGACAGCCTGTTCTTCGTTCTGGCTACACCTTC
NA | TRBJ2-7 | TRBD1 | TRBV5-1 | CASRRQGASSYEQYF | TGCGCCAGCAGGAGACAGGGCGCTAGCTCCTACGAGCAGTACTTC
once | TRBJ2-2 | TRBD2 | TRBV27 | CASRGLSGTREGRGELFF | TGTGCCAGCAGAGGACTTTCGGGTACGCGGGAGGGCCGCGGGGAGCTGTTTTTT
NA | TRBJ2-7 | TRBD2 | TRBV5-1 | CASSSGLAGGQYEQYF | TGCGCCAGCAGCTCGGGACTAGCGGGGGGACAATACGAGCAGTACTTC
NA | TRBJ2-5 | TRBD2 | TRBV5-1 | CASSTGLAGEETQYF | TGCGCCAGCAGCACGGGACTAGCGGGGGAAGAGACCCAGTACTTC
NA | TRBJ2-7 | NA | TRBV10-3 | CAISENQDRVEQYF | TGTGCCATCAGCGAGAATCAGGACAGAGTCGAGCAGTACTTC
NA | TRBJ2-2 | TRBD1 | TRBV24-1 | CATSGYGTGNTGELFF | TGTGCCACCAGTGGATACGGGACAGGGAACACCGGGGAGCTGTTTTTT
NA | TRBJ2-3 | NA | TRBV7-6 | CASSLRTADTQYF | TGTGCCAGCAGCTTACGGACAGCCGATACGCAGTATTTT
NA | TRBJ2-1 | TRBD2 | TRBV7-9 | CASSLAGTSGGGYNEQFF | TGTGCCAGCAGCTTAGCCGGGACTAGCGGGGGTGGCTACAATGAGCAGTTCTTC
NA | TRBJ2-6 | TRBD2 | TRBV15 | CATSRGLAGGPAGANVLTF | TGTGCCACCAGCAGAGGACTTGCGGGGGGGCCGGCTGGGGCCAACGTCCTGACTTTC
NA | TRBJ1-3 | TRBD1 | TRBV10-2 | CASRRGQAYSGNTIYF | TGCGCCAGCAGGAGGGGACAGGCCTACTCTGGAAACACCATATATTTT
once | TRBJ1-3 | NA | TRBV2 | CASSVQGLKTGNTIYF | TGTGCCAGCAGTGTACAGGGATTAAAGACTGGAAACACCATATATTTT
NA | TRBJ1-1 | NA | TRBV7-2 | CASSRSSNTEAFF | TGTGCCAGCAGCCGCTCTAGTAACACTGAAGCTTTCTTT
NA | TRBJ2-1 | TRBD2 | TRBV28 | CASSPSGRQYNEQFF | TGTGCCAGCAGTCCTAGCGGGAGGCAGTACAATGAGCAGTTCTTC
NA | TRBJ1-3 | TRBD1 | TRBV4-1 | CASSQDMQGDSGNTIYF | TGCGCCAGCAGCCAAGATATGCAGGGGGACTCTGGAAACACCATATATTTT
NA | TRBJ1-1 | TRBD1 | TRBV18 | CASSLNSGGPTEAFF | TGTGCCAGCTCACTCAATTCAGGGGGCCCCACTGAAGCTTTCTTT
NA | TRBJ1-2 | TRBD1 | TRBV10-3 | CAISQGVGDGYTF | TGTGCCATCAGTCAGGGGGTGGGAGATGGCTACACCTTC